This TCR beta chain emerged from a study of T cell repertoires in cytomegalovirus infection. TCRdb re-derived calls from the reads in MiXCR, one entry per CDR3 protein. Among some 350,000 distinct CDR3 sequences, around 29% were seen once, and the ten largest hold around 20%. Comments on this clonotype: Antigen: not known.

The germline V and J ends were trimmed by 5 bases and 7 bases, with 23 bases remaining between them. Germline CDR1 and CDR2: SGHTA and FQGNSA. This CDR3 comprises 16 residues. The chain couples TRBV7-2 to TRBJ1-1, with D possibly matching TRBD1 (6 bases). The receptor's source is a human donor in good health (CMV status not recorded). Some clones in this sample may be carry-over from other donors' samples. The sequences come from cultured PBMCs, collected from culture after CMV antigen stimulation. CDR3 nucleotides: TGTGCCAGCAGCCCTTTAACAGGGACAATGATAGGTGAAGCTTTCTTT. This gives the protein CASSPLTGTMIGEAFF.